This is a list of T cell receptor beta chains from one sample in a study of tumor-infiltrating lymphocytes in oesophageal squamous cell carcinoma. TCRdb reprocessed the PCR reads with MiXCR, giving one entry per CDR3 protein. The sample carries about 22,000 distinct CDR3 sequences, about 35% recorded once. The source material was esophageal tumor tissue. The receptor set was obtained from a female donor with esophageal squamous cell carcinoma. The CDR3 runs from the conserved cysteine through the conserved F or W. D genes are given only for firm matches. Expanded clones get a size class; other rows say once, few or many, or leave the size out.

TRBJ1-1 | - | - | 14 | TRBV7-9 | TGTGCCAGCAGCTTTCAGGGCTCGAACGCTGAAGCTTTCTTT | CASSFQGSNAEAFF
TRBJ2-7 | few | - | 14 | TRBV5-1 | TGCGCCAGCAGCTCCCCGGGGACATCTTACGAGCAGTACTTC | CASSSPGTSYEQYF
TRBJ2-7 | - | - | 16 | TRBV12-3/TRBV12-4 | TGTGCCAGCAGTTGGTCCGGGCAGAGCTCCTACAATGAGCAGTACTTC | CASSWSGQSSYNEQYF
TRBJ2-1 | - | - | 15 | TRBV28 | TGTGCCAGCAGTCGAACCGGGACGTTTCATTCACCCCTCCACTTC | CASSRTGTFHSPLHF
TRBJ2-5 | many | - | 14 | TRBV5-5 | TGTGCCAGCAGCTTATCAGGGGCTCCAAAGACCCAGTACTTC | CASSLSGAPKTQYF
TRBJ1-1 | many | TRBD1 | 13 | TRBV9 | TGTGCCAGCAGTGGGGACAGGAACACTGAAGCTTTCTTT | CASSGDRNTEAFF
TRBJ1-6 | - | TRBD1 | 15 | TRBV4-1 | TGCGCCAGCAGCCAGCCGGGACAGCATAATTCACCCCTCCACTTT | CASSQPGQHNSPLHF
TRBJ2-5 | - | - | 14 | TRBV6-6 | TGTGCCAGCAGTTACTCGAGGGTGGGAGAGACCCAGTACTTC | CASSYSRVGETQYF
TRBJ1-1 | many | - | 13 | TRBV7-3 | TGTGCCAGCAGCCCCAATGGGGTGACTGAAGCTTTCTTT | CASSPNGVTEAFF
TRBJ2-1 | few | - | 15 | TRBV16 | TGTGCCAGCAGCCCGAACAGCGGAACCTACAATGAGCAGTTCTTC | CASSPNSGTYNEQFF
TRBJ2-7 | few | TRBD1 | 12 | TRBV19 | TGTGCCAGTAGGCTAACAGGGGAGGAGCAGTACTTC | CASRLTGEEQYF
TRBJ1-1 | many | - | 14 | TRBV28 | TGTGCCAGCAGTTTGGACTGGGGGAGAGGTGAAGCTTTCTTT | CASSLDWGRGEAFF
TRBJ2-2 | many | - | 17 | TRBV7-3 | TGTGCCAGCAGCCTTACTCCCAAAGGGCGGTACACCGGGGAGCTGTTTTTT | CASSLTPKGRYTGELFF
TRBJ1-1 | few | TRBD1 | 15 | TRBV5-1 | TGCGCCAGCAGCTTGGCCAGGGGGGATGGCACTGAAGCTTTCTTT | CASSLARGDGTEAFF
TRBJ1-5 | many | - | 16 | TRBV5-1 | TGCGCCAGCAGGGTGGGACCTACAGATAGCAATCAGCCCCAGCATTTT | CASRVGPTDSNQPQHF
TRBJ1-4 | few | - | 15 | TRBV24-1 | TGTGCCACCAGTGACCCAGGGGCGGCTAATGAAAAACTGTTTTTT | CATSDPGAANEKLFF
TRBJ2-5 | few | TRBD1 | 12 | TRBV5-1 | TGCGCCAGCAACAGGGGGGAAGAGACCCAGTACTTC | CASNRGEETQYF
TRBJ2-1 | many | TRBD2 | 16 | TRBV6-1 | TGTGCCAGCAGTGAAACTAGCGGGGGGTCCTACAATGAGCAGTTCTTC | CASSETSGGSYNEQFF
TRBJ2-7 | many | - | 14 | TRBV28 | TGTGCCAGCAGTCTTAAAAGGGGCCGCATCCCCCTCCACTTC | CASSLKRGRIPLHF
TRBJ2-7 | many | - | 12 | TRBV2 | TGTGCCAGCAGGGACACCTCCTACGAGCAGTACTTC | CASRDTSYEQYF
TRBJ2-5 | many | TRBD1 | 14 | TRBV6-1 | TGTGCCAGCAGTGGGGGGACAGGGGGCAATGAGCAGTACTTC | CASSGGTGGNEQYF
TRBJ2-3 | - | - | 11 | TRBV20-1 | TGCAGTGCTAGCCGGGATGCTACGCAGTATTTT | CSASRDATQYF
TRBJ2-1 | - | - | 15 | TRBV7-2 | TGTGCCAGCAGCCCACTACAGGGTTCCTACAATGAGCAGTTCTTC | CASSPLQGSYNEQFF
TRBJ2-1 | - | TRBD2 | 16 | TRBV12-3/TRBV12-4 | TGTGCCAGCAGAAGGACTAGCGGCCAAGGGGACCAGGAGCAGTTCTTC | CASRRTSGQGDQEQFF
TRBJ2-1 | many | - | 13 | TRBV2 | TGTGCCAGCAGTGAAACAGACTACAATGAGCAGTTCTTC | CASSETDYNEQFF
TRBJ2-1 | medium-sized | - | 17 | TRBV6-1 | TGTGCCAGCAGTTATAGTCTTAAGGGAGGGGGGGGCAATGAGCAGTTCTTC | CASSYSLKGGGGNEQFF
TRBJ2-7 | few | - | 14 | TRBV6-1 | TGTGCTCTCCGTTCAGCGGGCACGTCCTACGAGCAGTACTTC | CALRSAGTSYEQYF
TRBJ2-7 | medium-sized | TRBD2 | 15 | TRBV7-2 | TGTGCCAGCAGCTCCCCAGCGGGAAACTCCTACGAGCAGTACTTC | CASSSPAGNSYEQYF
TRBJ2-1 | medium-sized | - | 15 | TRBV6-1 | TGTGCCAGCAGTGAAGGACAGGCCGGTAGAAATGAGCAGTTCTTC | CASSEGQAGRNEQFF
TRBJ1-1 | few | - | 14 | TRBV5-1 | TGCGCCAGCAGCCTGACGGTTTTGAACACTGAAGCTTTCTTT | CASSLTVLNTEAFF
TRBJ1-3 | many | - | 16 | TRBV5-6 | TGTGCCAGCAGCTTGATGGGGCCACACTCTGGAAACACCATATATTTT | CASSLMGPHSGNTIYF
TRBJ2-5 | - | TRBD2 | 16 | TRBV9 | TGTGCCAGCAGCGTAGCCTCGACTAGCGTGACTAATGAGCAGTACTTC | CASSVASTSVTNEQYF
TRBJ1-2 | - | TRBD1 | 14 | TRBV25-1 | TGTGCCAGCTCAAGCGGACAGGGGTACTATGGCTACACCTTC | CASSSGQGYYGYTF
TRBJ2-7 | - | - | 14 | TRBV6-1 | TGTGCCAGCAGTGGGTCGGTGACGACCTACGAGCAGTACTTC | CASSGSVTTYEQYF
TRBJ2-3 | many | - | 19 | TRBV7-9 | TGTGCCAGCAGCTTATGGGCAGGGCGGAGCGGGCCTAGCACAGATACGCAGTATTTT | CASSLWAGRSGPSTDTQYF
TRBJ2-1 | - | TRBD2 | 16 | TRBV6-9 | TGTGCCAGCAGTTCCTACTATGGCGGGAGTTTATATGAGCAGTTCTTC | CASSSYYGGSLYEQFF
TRBJ1-2 | few | TRBD1 | 15 | TRBV19 | TGTGCCAGTATTCCGGACAGGGGCACTCTGAATGGCTACACCTTC | CASIPDRGTLNGYTF
TRBJ1-6 | - | - | 15 | TRBV6-4 | TGTGCCAGCAGAATCGATGTCACAGCTAATTCACCCCTCCACTTC | CASRIDVTANSPLHF
TRBJ2-5 | - | - | 13 | TRBV12-3/TRBV12-4 | TGTGCCAGCAGTTTAGGACTTCAAGAGACCCAGTACTTC | CASSLGLQETQYF
TRBJ2-5 | medium-sized | TRBD2 | 15 | TRBV7-9 | TGTGCCAGCAGCTTCTCGGCGGGAGCGGGGGAGACCCAGTACTTC | CASSFSAGAGETQYF
TRBJ2-7 | - | - | 13 | TRBV7-2 | TGTGCCAGCAGCCCGGCCGTAGACGTCGAGCAGTACTTC | CASSPAVDVEQYF
TRBJ1-2 | many | - | 13 | TRBV6-1 | TGTGCCAGCAGTGAAGCGAATAACTATGGCTACACCTTC | CASSEANNYGYTF
TRBJ2-2 | many | TRBD2 | 16 | TRBV7-2 | TGTGCCAGCAGCCCGAGACTAGCGGGAGCGGTAAGGGAGCTGTTTTTT | CASSPRLAGAVRELFF
TRBJ2-7 | medium-sized | TRBD2 | 15 | TRBV6-1 | TGTGCCAGCATCTCCGGGACTAGCGGATTATACGAGCAGTACTTC | CASISGTSGLYEQYF
TRBJ1-2 | - | - | 11 | TRBV9 | TGTGCCAGCAGTGCGGCCTATGGCTACACCTTC | CASSAAYGYTF
TRBJ2-1 | many | TRBD2 | 14 | TRBV10-2 | TGCGCCACCTCCCTGACTAGCGGGAGCGGAGAGCAGTTCTTC | CATSLTSGSGEQFF
TRBJ2-1 | many | TRBD2 | 15 | TRBV12-3/TRBV12-4 | TGTGCCAGCAGTTTAGGCGGACTAGCGGGAGGGCCGATCCTCTTC | CASSLGGLAGGPILF
TRBJ1-5 | many | - | 15 | TRBV6-1 | TGTGCCAGCAGTGCCTCGGGGGGGGCAAGGCGGCCCCAGCATTTT | CASSASGGARRPQHF
TRBJ2-5 | - | - | 12 | TRBV28 | TGTGCCAGCAGCCCCTCGTTGTCACCCCTCCACTTC | CASSPSLSPLHF
TRBJ2-6 | few | - | 18 | TRBV7-8 | TGTGCCAGCAGCTTAGTAGGTCTTGATTTCTCTGGGGCCAACGTCCTGACTTTC | CASSLVGLDFSGANVLTF
TRBJ2-7 | many | TRBD2 | 14 | TRBV11-1 | TGTGCCAGCAGCCTGCTGGCGGCCGGGGGGGAGCAGTACTTC | CASSLLAAGGEQYF
TRBJ2-5 | - | TRBD2 | 16 | TRBV12-3/TRBV12-4 | TGTGCCAGCAGTCAAATTGGACTAGCGGGAGTAGAGACCCAGTACTTC | CASSQIGLAGVETQYF
TRBJ2-3 | - | TRBD2 | 18 | TRBV7-2 | TGTGCCAGCAGCTCCAAGCGGTCCATAGCGGGAGAGGGAGAGACCCAGTATTTT | CASSSKRSIAGEGETQYF